This entry lists 4 T cell receptor beta chains sequenced from one sample in a study of blood T cell repertoires in COVID-19. Profiling relied on immunoSEQ multiplex PCR, and the TCRdb table lists in-frame clones only, not all of them. The sample consists of approximately 190,000 clones, roughly 84% of them appearing once. Sequencing was carried out using PBMCs or T cells enriched from blood (not recorded which). The receptors stem from a woman aged 25-40 years who had been exposed to COVID-19.

The rearrangement uses TRBV5-6 and TRBJ2-1; unclear D gene. The CDR3 runs to 11 residues. Germline-derived CDR1 and CDR2 are SGHDT and YYEEEE. V lost 2 bases and J lost 9, with 6 bases in between. The CDR3: CASSFISEQFF. The CDR3, as DNA: TGTGCCAGCAGCTTTATCAGTGAGCAGTTCTTC.

J is TRBJ2-5 and V is TRBV7-2; 8 nucleotides line up with TRBD2. J gave up 5 bases and V 2 bases, and 4 bases lay outside the gene matches. Per germline, CDR1 SGHTA and CDR2 FQGNSA. This CDR3 spans 14 amino acids. The CDR3 here is CASSLNGGAETQYF. Here the CDR3 DNA reads TGTGCCAGCAGCTTAAACGGGGGGGCGGAGACCCAGTACTTC.

The chain has TRBV6-4 and TRBJ1-2; D is possibly TRBD1 (6 bases). V was trimmed by 5 bases and J by 2 bases, leaving 12 bases between them. Germline CDR1 reads MRHNA; CDR2 reads SNTAGT. There are 14 residues in the CDR3. The CDR3 is CASSSGDRNYGYTF. DNA of the CDR3: TGTGCCAGCAGTAGTGGAGACAGGAACTATGGCTACACCTTC.

This sequence joins TRBV19 and TRBJ1-1, with D possibly matching TRBD1 (6 bases). Per the germline V gene, CDR1 is LNHDA and CDR2 is SQIVND (reference sequence). This CDR3 has 14 amino acids. Trimming stripped 5 bases from V and 4 bases from J, with 14 bases between. The CDR3 DNA follows: TGTGCCAGTAGTCTTCAGCCAGGGGTCACTGAAGCTTTCTTT. Its protein product is CASSLQPGVTEAFF.